This TCR beta chain was sequenced in a study of human T cells and chemical hapten exposure. Study at large: Slight differences in pooled library volume were the main source of varying TCR yields across samples. Study results and limitations: Once DPC sensitization occurred, TCRs above 1 in 1000 frequency showed no change.

This clonotype was recorded many times. Its antigen is as yet unknown. A single record per CDR3 protein comes from TCRdb applying MiXCR to the 5' RACE reads. Of about 140,000 distinct CDR3 sequences listed, about 4% are singletons. Researchers extracted total RNA from unfractionated whole blood. The receptor was isolated from a female donor in good health.

The CDR3 protein is CASRGREEWQPQHF. In nucleotides, the CDR3 is TGTGCCAGCCGTGGCAGGGAGGAATGGCAGCCCCAGCATTTT. This rearrangement joins TRBV6-4 to TRBJ1-5; D might be TRBD1 (5 bases). From germline, CDR1 is MRHNA and CDR2 SNTAGT. The CDR3 is 14 amino acids. The germline V and J ends were trimmed by 8 bases and 7 bases, with 18 bases remaining between them.